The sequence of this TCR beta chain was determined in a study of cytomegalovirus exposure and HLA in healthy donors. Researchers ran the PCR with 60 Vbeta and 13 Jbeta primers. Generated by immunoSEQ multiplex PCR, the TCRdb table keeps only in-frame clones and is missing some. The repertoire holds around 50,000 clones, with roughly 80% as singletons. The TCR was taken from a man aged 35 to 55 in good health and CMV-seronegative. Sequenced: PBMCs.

The CDR3 protein is CASSEFGGSTDTQYF. The CDR3 coding sequence is TGTGCCAGCAGTGAATTCGGGGGTAGCACAGATACGCAGTATTTT. V usage is TRBV25-1 and J usage is TRBJ2-3; a possible D gene is TRBD2 (6 bases). Trimming shortened V by 1 base and J by 0 bases, and 8 bases separated the two germline ends. CDR1 MGHDK and CDR2 SYGVNS come from the germline V gene. This CDR3 is built from 15 residues.